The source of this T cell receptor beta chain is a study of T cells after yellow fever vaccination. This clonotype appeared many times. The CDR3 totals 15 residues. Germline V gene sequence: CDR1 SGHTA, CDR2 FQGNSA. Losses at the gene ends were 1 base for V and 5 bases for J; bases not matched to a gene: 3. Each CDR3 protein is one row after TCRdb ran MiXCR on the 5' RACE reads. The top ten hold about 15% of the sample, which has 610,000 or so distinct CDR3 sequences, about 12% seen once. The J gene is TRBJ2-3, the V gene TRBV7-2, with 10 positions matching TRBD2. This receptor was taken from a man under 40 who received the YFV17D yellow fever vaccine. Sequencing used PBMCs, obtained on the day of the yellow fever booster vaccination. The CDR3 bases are TGTGCCAGCAGCTTAGAGGGACTAGCGTTAGATACGCAGTATTTT. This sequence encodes CASSLEGLALDTQYF. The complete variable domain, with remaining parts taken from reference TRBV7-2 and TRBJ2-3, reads GAGVSQSPSNKVTEKGKDVELRCDPISGHTALYWYRQSLGQGLEFLIYFQGNSAPDKSGLPSDRFSAERTGGSVSTLTIQRTQQEDSAVYLCASSLEGLALDTQYFGPGTRLTVL.